This T cell receptor beta chain was identified during a study of tumor-infiltrating lymphocytes in primary liver carcinoma. This CDR3 spans 14 amino acids. Germline assignment: CDR1 SGHDT and CDR2 YYEEEE. Trimming removed 2 bases from V and 13 bases from J, with 21 bases in between. A constant-region primer served to make TCR beta cDNA from roughly 500 ng total RNA. Each TCR beta library was derived from three nested multiplex PCR rounds that employed slightly modified ARM-PCR. Primers for the first two PCR rounds were TRBV1-TRBV30 forward primers and a C-beta reverse primer (roughly 10 cycles per round). Each CDR3 protein is one row after TCRdb ran MiXCR on the multiplex PCR reads. This sample has some 64,000 distinct CDR3 sequences, with around 64% found just once. Both RNA and DNA were isolated together from about 21-30 mg of bulk tissue that had not been sorted. Chronic HBV infection affected patients, none of whom had received treatment. The study found over 75% viable tumor cells in every tumor sample.

Of note for this clonotype: Its cognate antigen is unknown.

General study results and limits: Compared with blood, tumor repertoires held significantly more in their top 250 clones.

V usage is TRBV5-6 and J usage is TRBJ1-1; D call uncertain. The sequenced material came from liver tumor tissue from sampling region 4. The subset: tumor region T4, right-lateral pole. The sequence derives from a man in his forties with primary liver carcinoma and hepatitis B virus infection. CDR3 sequence (DNA): TGTGCCAGCAGCTTTAGACCAGCCGGTGAAGCAGTTTTCTTT. This translates into CASSFRPAGEAVFF. The full variable domain, with the rest looked up from reference TRBV5-6 and TRBJ1-1, is DAGVTQSPTHLIKTRGQQVTLRCSPKSGHDTVSWYQQALGQGPQFIFQYYEEEERQRGNFPDRFSGHQFPNYSSELNVNALLLGDSALYLCASSFRPAGEAVFFGQGTRLTVV.